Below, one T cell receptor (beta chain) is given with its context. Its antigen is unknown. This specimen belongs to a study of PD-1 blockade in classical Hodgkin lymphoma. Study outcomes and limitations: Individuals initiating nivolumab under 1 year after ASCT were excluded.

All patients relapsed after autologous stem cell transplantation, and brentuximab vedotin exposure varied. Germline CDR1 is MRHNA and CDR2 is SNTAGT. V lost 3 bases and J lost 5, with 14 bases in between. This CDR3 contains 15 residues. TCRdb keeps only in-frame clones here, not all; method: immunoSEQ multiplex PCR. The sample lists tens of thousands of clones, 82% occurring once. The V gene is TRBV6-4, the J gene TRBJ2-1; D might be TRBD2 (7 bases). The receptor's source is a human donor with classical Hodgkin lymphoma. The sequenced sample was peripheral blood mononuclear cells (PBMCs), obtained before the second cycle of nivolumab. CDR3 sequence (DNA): TGTGCCAGCAGTGAGGAGGGGGGGCCGAACAATGAGCAGTTCTTC. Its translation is CASSEEGGPNNEQFF.